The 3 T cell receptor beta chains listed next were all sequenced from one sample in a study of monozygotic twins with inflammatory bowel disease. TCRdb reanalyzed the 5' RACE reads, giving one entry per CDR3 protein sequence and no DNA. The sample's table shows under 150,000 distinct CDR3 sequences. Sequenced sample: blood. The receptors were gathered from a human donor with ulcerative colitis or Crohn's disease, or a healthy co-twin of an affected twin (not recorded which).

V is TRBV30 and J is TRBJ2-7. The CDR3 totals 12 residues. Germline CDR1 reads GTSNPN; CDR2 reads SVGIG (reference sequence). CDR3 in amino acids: CAWSVVHLEQYF. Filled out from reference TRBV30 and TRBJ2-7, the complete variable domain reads SQTIHQWPATLVQPVGSPLSLECTVEGTSNPNLYWYRQAAGRGLQLLFYSVGIGQISSEVPQNLSASRPQDRQFILSSKKLLLSDSGFYLCAWSVVHLEQYFGPGTRLTVT.

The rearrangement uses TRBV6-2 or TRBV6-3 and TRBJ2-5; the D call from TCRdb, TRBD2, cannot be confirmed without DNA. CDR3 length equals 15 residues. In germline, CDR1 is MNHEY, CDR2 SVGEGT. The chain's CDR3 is CASSRSGLRQETQYF.

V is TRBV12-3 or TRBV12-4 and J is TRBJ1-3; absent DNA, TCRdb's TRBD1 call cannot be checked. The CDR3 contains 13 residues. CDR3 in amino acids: CASRTGVGNTIYF.